This TCR beta chain was captured in a study of blood T cell repertoires in COVID-19. Study background: In each case, the material was cDNA or gDNA derived from T cells, B-cell-depleted T cells, or PBMCs.

CDR1 and CDR2 from the germline V gene are KGHDR and SFDVKD. With 4 bases clipped from V and 4 bases from J, the junction kept 5 bases outside the gene matches. The CDR3 consists of 16 residues. Patients of the Seattle cohort, enrolled during active infection, were followed longitudinally. Per the original data handling: Reference gene primer amplification gave nucleated cell count estimates. Clones were sequenced by immunoSEQ multiplex PCR, and TCRdb holds only the in-frame ones, with some missing. The DNA was the basis for D and trimming; V, J and clone size are from that table. The table lists about 370,000 clones, roughly 86% of them singletons.

This receptor was obtained from a woman aged 25 to 45 with COVID-19, enrolled during active disease. The sample was peripheral blood. The V and J genes are TRBV24-1 and TRBJ2-5, with 13 bases that match TRBD2. CDR3 sequence reads: CATSDATSGRRETQYF. The CDR3 nucleotides read TGTGCCACCAGTGACGCGACTAGCGGGAGGCGAGAGACCCAGTACTTC.